The 2 T cell receptor beta chains given below trace back to one sample, sequenced in a study of Graves' ophthalmopathy and Graves' hyperthyroidism. The authors amplified TCR beta CDR3 regions from RNA transcripts. The library came from an HTBI-primed first-round RT-PCR and a second-round multiplex PCR. TCRdb itself ran the multiplex PCR reads through MiXCR, one entry per CDR3 protein. The table lists about 480,000 distinct CDR3 sequences, approximately 14% of them singletons. Material: blood. Source of these receptors: a woman in her thirties with Graves' ophthalmopathy.

At least ten counts were recorded for this clonotype. The chain is built from TRBV28 and TRBJ2-5; tentatively, D is TRBD1 or TRBD2 (5 bases each). Trimming cost V 5 bases and J 5 bases, with 12 bases left between them. The CDR3 has 13 amino acids. Germline CDR1 and CDR2: MDHEN and SYDVKM. The CDR3 DNA reads as TGTGCCAGCAGTCCGGGGCAGGTGGAGACCCAGTACTTC. Residues: CASSPGQVETQYF.

The V gene is TRBV3-1, the J gene TRBJ1-2; D remains ambiguous. Germline assignment: CDR1 LGHDT and CDR2 YNNKEL (reference sequence). V was pared by 1 base and J by 2 bases, with 11 bases between. The CDR3 sequence is 15 residues long. The CDR3 loop reads CASSQGATRNYGYTF. The CDR3 coding sequence is TGTGCCAGCAGCCAAGGGGCTACAAGAAACTATGGCTACACCTTC.